The 9 T cell receptor beta chains listed next were all sequenced from one sample in a study of T cell repertoires in cytomegalovirus infection. TCRdb re-called the reads through MiXCR, storing one row per CDR3 protein. The data show about 70,000 distinct CDR3 sequences, 20% seen once. These receptors have no identified antigens. The sample in question was CD8+ T cells from cultured PBMCs, obtained from culture after CMV antigen stimulation. Every receptor here comes from a human donor in good health (CMV status not recorded). Some clones in this sample may be carry-over from other donors' samples.

This clonotype was counted between two and nine times. Relative to the germline gene, one junction end is altered; a read error may explain this. V gene TRBV4-1 combines with J gene TRBJ2-5; TRBD1 is a possible D gene (5 bases). The germline gives CDR1 MGHRA, CDR2 YSYEKL. This CDR3 comprises 14 residues. DNA of the CDR3: TGTGCCAGCAGCCCCCCCCTGGGGCGAGAGACCCAGTACTTC. Its protein is CASSPPLGRETQYF.

The chain joins TRBV7-2 to TRBJ1-1, with 7 positions matching TRBD1. The length of the CDR3 is 15 residues. Looked up from germline, CDR1 is SGHTA and CDR2 is FQGNSA. V gave up 2 bases and J gave up 7 bases; unmatched junction bases: 10. CDR3 protein: CASSLSGTGAIEAFF. DNA for the CDR3: TGTGCCAGCAGCTTATCAGGAACAGGGGCGATTGAAGCTTTCTTT.

The sample holds a few counts of this clonotype. The rearrangement uses TRBV6-2 or TRBV6-3 and TRBJ2-1, with D uncertain. From germline, CDR1 is MNHEY and CDR2 SVGEGT. V lost 4 bases to trimming and J lost 2 bases, with 12 bases between them. The CDR3 loop spans 15 amino acids. CDR3 DNA: TGTGCCAGCAGTTCTGGCAGGCCTCCCTACAATGAGCAGTTCTTC. Its translation: CASSSGRPPYNEQFF.

The gene calls are TRBV7-2 and TRBJ2-7; TRBD2 agrees at 10 bases. V was clipped by 2 bases and J by 3 bases; unmatched bases: 7. This CDR3 is built from 16 residues. Germline lookup yields CDR1 SGHTA and CDR2 FQGNSA. This chain's CDR3 is CASSLRRLAGDYEQYF. DNA of the CDR3: TGTGCCAGCAGCTTACGTAGGCTAGCGGGGGACTACGAGCAGTACTTC.

This chain connects TRBV7-2 to TRBJ2-7; no clear D gene. Germline assignment: CDR1 SGHTA and CDR2 FQGNSA. V lost 4 bases to trimming and J lost 3 bases, with 7 bases between them. This CDR3 comprises 12 residues. The CDR3 DNA follows: TGTGCCAGCAGCTATGTGTACTACGAGCAGTACTTC. Its protein is CASSYVYYEQYF.

As concerns this clonotype: Germline and junction disagree at one end, which may indicate a read error. The chain couples TRBV5-3 to TRBJ2-1, with 7 nucleotides matching TRBD2. TRBV5-3 is placed among ORFs of uncertain function. The CDR3 extends over 12 amino acids. CDR3 sequence: CASSLGRRGWFF. The CDR3 region has the DNA TGTGCCAGCAGCTTGGGACGGCGGGGGTGGTTCTTC.

This clonotype appeared a few times. This sequence joins TRBV6-1 and TRBJ1-2; TRBD1 might be the D (6 bases). Per the germline V gene, CDR1 is MNHNS and CDR2 is SASEGT. V was cut by 5 bases and J by 7 bases, with 14 bases left in between. The CDR3 is 13 residues long. CDR3 sequence: CASSTGPPGGYTF. The DNA for the CDR3 is TGTGCCAGCAGTACAGGGCCGCCCGGTGGCTACACCTTC.

At least ten counts were recorded for this clonotype. The V gene is TRBV7-9, the J gene TRBJ1-6; weak D call: TRBD1 (5 bases). The CDR3 length is 12 residues. CDR1 and CDR2 (germline): SEHNR, FQNEAQ (reference sequence). V was pared by 1 base and J by 15 bases, with 10 bases between. The CDR3 reads CASSLGGVDLHF. DNA for the CDR3: TGTGCCAGCAGCTTAGGAGGGGTAGACCTCCACTTT.

The chain recombines TRBV28 with TRBJ2-7, with D perhaps given as TRBD1 or TRBD2 (6 bases each). The V gene's germline CDR1 is MDHEN and CDR2 SYDVKM. Between the trimmed V and J ends, which lost 7 bases and 0 bases, there was a span of 13 bases. The length of the CDR3 is 14 residues. In DNA form, the CDR3 reads TGTGCCAGCATGTATCGGGGGCCCTCCTACGAGCAGTACTTC. This gives the protein CASMYRGPSYEQYF.